This record covers a single T cell receptor beta chain. Its antigen is still unknown. The data originate from a study of T-cell reconstitution after alpha-beta-depleted transplantation in children. CDR1 and CDR2 from the germline V gene are SGHAT and FQNNGV. CDR3 length: 18 residues. V was cut by 5 bases and J by 0 bases, with 22 bases left in between. Broader study findings: Several hundred expanded graft clones reportedly were the source of alpha-beta T cells about two months after transplant. Diversity and T-cell counts at one year after transplant derived mostly from new T cells.

The library targeted TCRbeta and was prepared with unique molecular identifiers. TCRdb reprocessed the PCR reads via MiXCR and lists one record per CDR3 protein. The data show some 95,000 distinct CDR3 sequences, 20% to 30% seen once. This TCR came from a boy between 2 and 10 years old with acute lymphoblastic leukemia, due to receive a stem cell transplant. This chain connects TRBV11-2 to TRBJ1-1, with D perhaps TRBD1 (5 bases). This specimen consisted of PBMCs, obtained before TCRalphabeta/CD19-depleted stem cell transplant. The CDR3 here is CASSGRDRPGEVNTEAFF. The CDR3 region has the DNA TGTGCCAGCAGCGGGCGGGACCGCCCCGGGGAGGTGAACACTGAAGCTTTCTTT.